These 9 T cell receptor beta chains share one sample of origin, sequenced in a study of identical twins. MiXCR was run by TCRdb on the 5' RACE reads, yielding one entry per CDR3 protein. The profile covers over 550,000 distinct CDR3 sequences, with just over 7% appearing a single time and 1.6% taken by the ten largest. The data were also submitted as part of a second study, on yellow fever vaccine responses in identical twins.

Sequenced: PBMCs. The source of these receptors is a woman under 30 in good health.

At least ten counts were recorded for this clonotype. The chain links TRBV15 to TRBJ1-4, with D hard to call. V lost 1 base and J 5 bases, leaving 11 bases between the germline ends. The CDR3 consists of 15 residues. The germline gives CDR1 LNHNV, CDR2 YYDKDF (reference sequence). The CDR3 bases are TGTGCCACCAGCAGAGGCAAGTTACAGAATGAAAAACTGTTTTTT. It codes for CATSRGKLQNEKLFF.

Regarding this clonotype: A read error may produce the germline difference seen at one junction end. The chain links TRBV11-2 to TRBJ2-3; perhaps D is TRBD1 or TRBD2 (6 bases each). The CDR3 has 18 residues. Germline V gene lookup returns CDR1 SGHAT and CDR2 FQNNGV. CDR3 DNA: TGTGCCAGCACCTTAAGGAGGAGGGGGAGTGGGTATACAGATACGCAGTATTTT. Translation: CASTLRRRGSGYTDTQYF.

This clonotype was recorded many times. This chain connects TRBV20-1 to TRBJ2-5; 7 positions match TRBD1. The V gene's germline CDR1 is DFQATT and CDR2 SNEGSKA (reference sequence). CDR3 length equals 13 residues. Trimming removed 6 bases from V and 4 bases from J; junction bases left unmatched: 8. The CDR3 protein is CSATDRAVETQYF. CDR3 DNA sequence: TGCAGTGCCACCGACAGGGCGGTAGAGACCCAGTACTTC.

V gene TRBV5-1 combines with J gene TRBJ1-1; maybe TRBD1 (6 bases). Trimming left V 4 bases short and J 4 bases short, with 17 bases between. The germline CDR1 and CDR2 sequences are SGHRS and YFSETQ. The CDR3 consists of 15 residues. In DNA, the CDR3 is TGCGCCAGCAGCCAACAGGGATCATGGGGCACTGAAGCTTTCTTT. It is translated as CASSQQGSWGTEAFF.

The chain couples TRBV12-3 or TRBV12-4 to TRBJ2-7; 8 bases fit TRBD1. The CDR3 covers 14 residues. The V and J ends lost 6 bases and 3 bases, in that order; junction bases with no gene match: 7. CDR3 protein: CASSRDRWVYEQYF. Written as DNA, the CDR3 is TGTGCCAGCAGCAGGGACAGGTGGGTCTACGAGCAGTACTTC.

This chain joins TRBV7-9 and TRBJ1-2, with D maybe TRBD1 (6 bases). Germline-derived CDR1 and CDR2 are SEHNR and FQNEAQ (reference sequence). The CDR3 is 15 amino acids. Deletions cut 4 bases from V and 9 bases from J, with 21 bases between. The CDR3, as DNA: TGTGCCAGCAGCTCCAGGGGTGGGGCCGCGACGAGCTACACCTTC. This encodes CASSSRGGAATSYTF.

This clonotype was recorded at least ten times. The chain's CDR3 is CASRGGLDQETQYF. The CDR3 DNA reads as TGTGCCAGCAGAGGCGGACTAGACCAAGAGACCCAGTACTTC. The chain uses TRBV12-3 or TRBV12-4 and TRBJ2-5, with 7 bases aligning to TRBD2. Germline trimming cut 6 bases from V and 0 bases from J; bases unmatched to any gene: 4. This CDR3 region has 14 residues.

In this sample, this clonotype turned up many times. The rearrangement links TRBV7-9 to TRBJ1-2; 7 nucleotides line up with TRBD1. The CDR3 has 13 amino acids. Germline values: CDR1 SEHNR, CDR2 FQNEAQ (reference sequence). The ends lost 6 bases at V and 8 bases at J; junction bases unmatched: 9. CDR3 bases: TGTGCCAGCAGTTCCGGACAGGACGAAGGCTACACCTTC. Translation gives CASSSGQDEGYTF.

This clonotype was picked up a small number of times. The chain joins TRBV6-5 to TRBJ2-5; the D is unclear. The germline CDR1 and CDR2 sequences are MNHEY and SVGAGI. This CDR3 has 17 amino acids. Trimming took 3 bases from V and 0 from J, leaving 17 bases between them. The CDR3 region has the DNA TGTGCCAGCAGTTATTCTTCCAGCCACCCGTACCAAGAGACCCAGTACTTC. Encoded protein: CASSYSSSHPYQETQYF.